These 2 T cell receptor beta chains originate from one sample sequenced in a study of cytomegalovirus exposure and HLA in healthy donors. A multiplex PCR was run with 60 Vbeta primers and 13 Jbeta primers. Assay: immunoSEQ multiplex PCR; the TCRdb copy retains only in-frame clones and omits some. The table includes about 130,000 clones, about 77% detected once. Sequencing was carried out using PBMCs. These receptors were collected from a man aged 45-60 years in good health and CMV-seronegative.

The chain couples TRBV19 to TRBJ2-2, with 14 bases matching TRBD2. Germline CDR1 reads LNHDA; CDR2 reads SQIVND (reference sequence). V dropped 4 bases and J dropped 6; count of bases not matched to a gene: 4. The CDR3 is 16 amino acids. The CDR3 nucleotides are TGTGCCAGTAGTACGGGACTAGCGGGAGAGGCCGGGGAGCTGTTTTTT. It encodes CASSTGLAGEAGELFF.

The rearrangement uses TRBV11-2 and TRBJ2-3; the match to TRBD2 covers 7 bases. The CDR3 extends over 14 amino acids. The J segment lost 4 bases and the V segment lost 1 base, leaving 2 bases of the junction unmatched. Germline lookup yields CDR1 SGHAT and CDR2 FQNNGV. CDR3 protein: CASSLVGGADTQYF. For the CDR3, the DNA is TGTGCCAGCAGCTTAGTTGGGGGGGCAGATACGCAGTATTTT.